This T cell receptor (beta chain) was sequenced in a study of CXCR3-negative and CXCR3-positive naive CD8 T cells. The CDR3 is 14 residues long. Naive cells were sorted as CD45RO-, CCR7+, CD27+ and CD95-. In preparing the TRB cDNA libraries, 5' RACE with UMI labels was used. TCRdb reworked the 5' RACE reads into one entry per CDR3 protein, no DNA. The sample holds over 100,000 distinct CDR3 sequences. Sequenced: naive CXCR3- CD8+ T cells from blood. Indicated subset: CD45RO-CCR7+CD27+CD95- naive CD8+ T cells lacking CXCR3 (TNR3-). The source is a human donor in good health. Some clones in this sample may be carry-over from other donors' samples. The chain recombines TRBV21-1 with TRBJ2-2. TRBV21-1 is given as a pseudogene. The CDR3 protein is CASSTAGNTGELFF.